The source of this T cell receptor beta chain is a study of Graves' ophthalmopathy and Graves' hyperthyroidism. CDR3 regions of TCR beta were amplified from RNA transcripts. An opening RT-PCR round employed HTBI primers and preceded a second-round multiplex PCR. Each CDR3 protein gets one entry after TCRdb re-called the multiplex PCR reads with MiXCR. The sample carries some 750,000 distinct CDR3 sequences, roughly 40% recorded once. Per the germline V gene, CDR1 is SGHTA and CDR2 is FQGTGA. This CDR3 is built from 17 residues. V was pared by 1 base and J by 4 bases, with 19 bases between. Diagnosis relied on clinical symptoms, serum thyroxine, TRAb, thyroid ultrasound and orbital computed tomography. As the starting material, roughly 9.8 ml of fresh peripheral blood yielded the PBMCs.

The V and J genes are TRBV7-3 and TRBJ1-2, with a weak D call TRBD1 (5 bases). This TCR came from an adult man with Graves' ophthalmopathy. The sequenced sample was peripheral blood. The CDR3 region has the DNA TGTGCCAGCAGCTTAAGCCTGGGCAGGGAGGTGGTCTATGGCTACACCTTC. Its protein is CASSLSLGREVVYGYTF. Full variable domain (missing parts from reference TRBV7-3 and TRBJ1-2): GAGVSQTPSNKVTEKGKYVELRCDPISGHTALYWYRQSLGQGPEFLIYFQGTGAADDSGLPNDRFFAVRPEGSVSTLKIQRTERGDSAVYLCASSLSLGREVVYGYTFGSGTRLTVV.